This is a list of T cell receptor beta chains from one sample in a study of OX40 agonist ivuxolimab in advanced cancers. Some clones are missing from TCRdb's copy, which holds only in-frame ones; the method was immunoSEQ multiplex PCR. The sample lists tens of thousands of clones, over 75% occurring once. The input for sequencing was CD4+ or CD8+ T cells sorted from blood, taken in a trial of the OX40 agonist ivuxolimab. The receptors were gathered from an adult with an advanced solid tumor such as melanoma, head and neck, liver or kidney cancer. Both conserved end residues are part of each CDR3. The D gene is left open where the match is weak. Clone size appears in some rows only: once, few, many, or a class for an expanded clone.

>.|TRBD1|TRBJ2-1|TRBV29-1
CSVSDRGRQFF
TGCAGCGTTTCCGACAGGGGGAGACAGTTCTTC
>many|.|TRBJ2-4|TRBV5-1
CASSLGQGKNIQYF
TGCGCCAGCAGCTTGGGTCAGGGGAAAAACATTCAGTACTTC
>.|TRBD2|TRBJ2-3|TRBV6-6
CASSLWREGGNTQYF
TGTGCCAGCAGCCTTTGGCGGGAGGGCGGAAATACGCAGTATTTT
>.|.|TRBJ1-5|TRBV5-1
CASSPSVDSNQPQHF
TGCGCCAGCAGCCCCTCCGTTGATAGCAATCAGCCCCAGCATTTT
>.|.|TRBJ1-3|TRBV9
CASSITQGYGNTIYF
TGTGCCAGCAGCATAACACAGGGCTATGGAAACACCATATATTTT
>.|.|TRBJ1-1|TRBV29-1
CSVEDAGAEAFF
TGCAGCGTTGAAGATGCAGGGGCCGAAGCTTTCTTT
>.|TRBD1|TRBJ1-4|TRBV6-5
CASAARGLPNEKLFF
TGTGCCAGTGCCGCCAGGGGGCTGCCTAATGAAAAACTGTTTTTT
>.|TRBD1|TRBJ2-7|TRBV10-2
CASTLDRVGYEQYF
TGCGCCAGCACCCTGGACAGGGTAGGGTACGAGCAGTACTTC
>.|TRBD2|TRBJ2-5|TRBV4-2
CASSQDPLAGKETQYF
TGTGCCAGCAGCCAAGATCCTCTAGCGGGAAAAGAGACCCAGTACTTC
>.|TRBD2|TRBJ2-7|TRBV4-2
CASSPSGNYEQYF
TGTGCCAGCAGCCCTAGCGGGAACTACGAGCAGTACTTC
>.|.|TRBJ2-7|TRBV7-9
CASSLVDGAYEQYF
TGTGCCAGCAGCTTAGTGGACGGAGCCTACGAGCAGTACTTC
>.|.|TRBJ2-1|TRBV19
CASSNFLANEQFF
TGTGCCAGTAGTAACTTCCTCGCCAATGAGCAGTTCTTC
>.|.|TRBJ1-1|TRBV4-1
CASSQEDGNTEAFF
TGCGCCAGCAGCCAGGAGGACGGGAACACTGAAGCTTTCTTT
>.|.|TRBJ2-7|TRBV9
CASSVEGRSYEQYF
TGTGCCAGCAGCGTAGAGGGTCGATCCTACGAGCAGTACTTC
>.|.|TRBJ1-2|TRBV12-5
CASGLVGGYTF
TGTGCTAGTGGTTTGGTAGGTGGCTACACCTTC
>.|.|TRBJ2-1|TRBV20-1
CSAANTDEQFF
TGCAGTGCGGCTAATACAGATGAGCAGTTCTTC
>.|TRBD1|TRBJ2-7|TRBV6-1
CASRISGQGGYEQYF
TGTGCCAGCCGAATCTCGGGACAGGGAGGCTACGAGCAGTACTTC
>.|.|TRBJ1-1|TRBV6-5
CASSYSEVTEAFF
TGTGCCAGCAGTTACTCCGAAGTCACTGAAGCTTTCTTT
>.|.|TRBJ1-5|TRBV6-6
CASSYLNQPQHF
TGTGCCAGCAGTTACTTAAATCAGCCCCAGCATTTT
>.|.|TRBJ1-5|TRBV7-2
CASSSRNNQPQHF
TGTGCCAGCAGCTCTCGTAACAATCAGCCCCAGCATTTT
>once|.|TRBJ1-6|TRBV19
CASSIGDISSSPLHF
TGTGCCAGTAGTATTGGGGATATATCGAGTTCACCCCTCCACTTT
>.|.|TRBJ1-5|TRBV28
CASSTSGANQPQHF
TGTGCCAGCAGTACCTCAGGGGCCAATCAGCCCCAGCATTTT
>few|TRBD1|TRBJ2-7|TRBV29-1
CSVNRDRGAGEQYF
TGCAGCGTCAACCGGGACAGGGGTGCGGGCGAGCAGTACTTC
>once|.|TRBJ1-5|TRBV6-6
CASSLGGSPQHF
TGTGCCAGCAGTTTGGGGGGTTCGCCCCAGCATTTT
>.|TRBD2|TRBJ2-1|TRBV11-3
CASSLTSGKGNNEQFF
TGTGCCAGCAGCTTAACTAGCGGGAAGGGAAACAATGAGCAGTTCTTC
>.|.|TRBJ2-7|TRBV19
CASSIKHRGEQYF
TGTGCCAGTAGTATTAAACACCGCGGAGAGCAGTACTTC
>once|.|TRBJ2-7|TRBV7-6
CASSPNRAGYEQYF
TGTGCCAGCAGCCCCAACAGGGCCGGGTACGAGCAGTACTTC
>.|TRBD1|TRBJ2-3|TRBV5-4
CASSKPGGKRADTQYF
TGTGCCAGCAGCAAACCAGGGGGTAAGAGGGCAGATACGCAGTATTTT
>.|TRBD1|TRBJ1-1|TRBV7-9
CASSLRGGGTGAMNTEAFF
TGTGCCAGCAGCTTACGGGGCGGCGGGACAGGGGCCATGAACACTGAAGCTTTCTTT
>.|.|TRBJ2-5|TRBV5-1
CASSLTGRETQYF
TGCGCCAGCAGCTTGACAGGGAGAGAGACCCAGTACTTC
>.|TRBD1|TRBJ2-2|TRBV10-3
CAISEPAPGTVNTGELFF
TGTGCCATCAGTGAGCCGGCTCCCGGGACAGTGAACACCGGGGAGCTGTTTTTT
>.|.|TRBJ1-2|TRBV30
CAWSPTYGYTF
TGTGCCTGGAGTCCCACCTATGGCTACACCTTC
>once|TRBD1|TRBJ1-5|TRBV28
CASSPGGTNQPQHF
TGTGCCAGCAGTCCAGGGGGCACAAATCAGCCCCAGCATTTT
>.|.|TRBJ2-6|TRBV5-6
CASSRSSGANVLTF
TGTGCCAGCAGCCGCAGCTCTGGGGCCAACGTCCTGACTTTC
>.|.|TRBJ1-1|TRBV20-1
CSAMLPSGSFF
TGCAGTGCTATGTTACCATCCGGGAGCTTCTTT
>.|.|TRBJ2-2|TRBV18
CASSPPHGRGTGELFF
TGTGCCAGCTCACCACCTCACGGGCGCGGCACCGGGGAGCTGTTTTTT
>few|TRBD1|TRBJ1-2|TRBV28
CASSRTGSSYGYTF
TGTGCCAGCAGTAGGACAGGGTCGAGCTATGGCTACACCTTC
>.|.|TRBJ2-3|TRBV19
CASSDSGPKRGTQYF
TGTGCCAGTAGTGACTCAGGACCCAAGAGGGGGACGCAGTATTTT
>.|TRBD1|TRBJ1-1|TRBV5-4
CASSVGQVNTEAFF
TGTGCCAGCAGCGTCGGACAGGTAAACACTGAAGCTTTCTTT